This T cell receptor beta chain was captured in a study of T cell responses to AZD1222 COVID-19 vaccine. CDR3 length: 16 amino acids. Trimming removed 4 bases from V and 0 bases from J, with 12 bases in between. Germline V gene sequence: CDR1 SGHAT, CDR2 FQNNGV. Whole-study results and caveats: Following two doses of AZD1222, Spike-specific TCR breadth and depth rose. CD4 TCRs linked to vaccination spanned spike, dominating at 160-218 and 743-854.

About this clone itself: Its antigen is still unknown.

Here immunoSEQ multiplex PCR was the method, and the copy in TCRdb shows in-frame clones only, minus some. This table holds about 140,000 clones. Material for sequencing was peripheral blood. This TCR derives from an adult in good health. The genes are TRBV11-2 and TRBJ2-2; D is uncertain. DNA of the CDR3: TGTGCCAGCAGCTCTCGAACCGCCCCGAACACCGGGGAGCTGTTTTTT. It translates to CASSSRTAPNTGELFF.